The 23 T cell receptor beta chains below all came from one sample that was sequenced in a study of blood T cell repertoires in COVID-19. TCRdb keeps only in-frame clones here, not all; method: immunoSEQ multiplex PCR. The profile shows about 100,000 clones, almost 90% of them singletons. The sample comprised peripheral blood. Source of these receptors: a human donor in a cohort sampled during active COVID-19.

This clone was detected only once. This chain connects TRBV6-1 to TRBJ2-7, with a possible D match to TRBD2 (6 bases). This CDR3 spans 14 amino acids. Trimming removed 0 bases from V and 4 bases from J, with 10 bases in between. From germline, CDR1 is MNHNS and CDR2 SASEGT. CDR3 region: CASSEAGGEYEQYF. The CDR3, as DNA: TGTGCCAGCAGTGAAGCCGGGGGAGAATACGAGCAGTACTTC.

This sequence joins TRBV19 and TRBJ2-2, with a possible D match to TRBD1 (6 bases). V was pared by 2 bases and J by 5 bases, with 18 bases between. The CDR3 covers 17 residues. Germline lookup yields CDR1 LNHDA and CDR2 SQIVND (reference sequence). This CDR3 is CASSILWQGKRTGELFF. The CDR3 DNA reads as TGTGCCAGTAGTATATTGTGGCAGGGGAAAAGAACCGGGGAGCTGTTTTTT.

This clone was seen only once. This chain connects TRBV5-1 to TRBJ2-4; TRBD1 might be the D (6 bases). CDR1 SGHRS and CDR2 YFSETQ come from the germline V gene. The CDR3 runs 16 residues. Trimming took off 4 bases at V and 3 bases at J, with 17 bases between the two ends. The CDR3 is CASSLRPGQGKNIQYF. CDR3 nucleotide sequence: TGCGCCAGCAGCCTACGACCGGGACAAGGCAAAAACATTCAGTACTTC.

The V call is TRBV6-5, the J call TRBJ2-7; D remains ambiguous. CDR1 MNHEY and CDR2 SVGAGI come from the germline V gene. The germline V and J ends were trimmed by 8 bases and 2 bases, with 10 bases remaining between them. The CDR3 has 12 amino acids. CDR3 protein: CASLAQTYEQYF. The CDR3, as DNA: TGTGCCAGCCTCGCCCAGACCTACGAGCAGTACTTC.

This chain connects TRBV5-4 to TRBJ2-7, with 9 positions matching TRBD1. The ends lost 4 bases at V and 11 bases at J; junction bases unmatched: 7. This CDR3 is built from 12 residues. The germline V gene has CDR1 SGHNT and CDR2 YYREEE (reference sequence). The CDR3 nucleotides are TGTGCCAGCAGCGCGGGACAGGGTGTTGAGTACTTC. Protein: CASSAGQGVEYF.

V and J are TRBV30 and TRBJ2-7; TRBD1 agrees at 9 bases. V dropped 2 bases and J dropped 1; count of bases not matched to a gene: 3. The CDR3 loop spans 14 amino acids. Germline values: CDR1 GTSNPN, CDR2 SVGIG (reference sequence). CDR3 residues: CAWSTGTGSYEQYF. The CDR3 DNA reads as TGTGCCTGGAGTACCGGGACAGGGTCCTACGAGCAGTACTTC.

This sequence joins TRBV6-2 or TRBV6-3 and TRBJ2-2; 13 bases are a match to TRBD2. The germline V gene encodes CDR1 MNHEY and CDR2 SVGEGT. The CDR3 sequence is 18 residues long. J was trimmed by 1 base and V by 4 bases; bases with no gene match: 6. Written as DNA, the CDR3 is TGTGCCAGCAGTTCCAGGACTAGCGGGAGTTGGAACACCGGGGAGCTGTTTTTT. It encodes CASSSRTSGSWNTGELFF.

The gene calls are TRBV7-9 and TRBJ2-7; 14 nucleotides align to TRBD2. Germline V CDR1 and CDR2: SEHNR, FQNEAQ (reference sequence). CDR3 length: 16 residues. Trimming removed 6 bases from V and 0 bases from J; junction bases left unmatched: 4. Here the CDR3 DNA reads TGTGCCAGCAGTCCCGGGACTAGCGGGGGCTCCTACGAGCAGTACTTC. It specifies CASSPGTSGGSYEQYF.

The J gene is TRBJ2-7, the V gene TRBV9, with D possibly matching TRBD2 (6 bases). The CDR3 extends over 16 amino acids. Trimming pared 2 bases from V and 2 bases from J, leaving 17 bases between. CDR1 is SGDLS, CDR2 YYNGEE, per germline. The CDR3 bases are TGTGCCAGCAGCGTTCGTGGTTCTAGCGAAGCCTACGAGCAGTACTTC. This codes for CASSVRGSSEAYEQYF.

The CDR3 reads CASSVAPTKTGKNLEQYF. CDR3 bases: TGTGCCAGCAGCGTAGCTCCAACTAAGACAGGGAAGAACCTCGAGCAGTACTTC. The rearrangement uses TRBV9 and TRBJ2-7, with TRBD1 identical over 7 bases. Germline V gene lookup returns CDR1 SGDLS and CDR2 YYNGEE. J gave up 6 bases and V 0 bases, and 18 bases lay outside the gene matches. CDR3 length: 18 amino acids. Based on the CDR3 plus reference TRBV9 and TRBJ2-7, the full variable domain is DSGVTQTPKHLITATGQRVTLRCSPRSGDLSVYWYQQSLDQGLQFLIQYYNGEERAKGNILERFSAQQFPDLHSELNLSSLELGDSALYFCASSVAPTKTGKNLEQYFGPGTRLTVT.

This rearrangement joins TRBV5-1 to TRBJ2-1; 8 positions agree with TRBD1. Germline V lookup: CDR1 SGHRS, CDR2 YFSETQ. This CDR3 has 14 residues. V shed 0 bases, J shed 8 bases, and the junction held 4 bases outside the gene matches. CDR3 coding DNA: TGCGCCAGCAGCTTGGGCGGGACAGGCTATGAGCAGTTCTTC. Its protein product is CASSLGGTGYEQFF.

This clone has just a few counts. The chain couples TRBV12-3 or TRBV12-4 to TRBJ1-5, with D maybe TRBD1 (6 bases). V lost 4 bases and J lost 2, with 6 bases in between. The CDR3 runs 13 residues. In nucleotides, the CDR3 is TGTGCCAGCAGTTCAGGGGGCAATCAGCCCCAGCATTTT. Its translation is CASSSGGNQPQHF.

The V call is TRBV19, the J call TRBJ2-7; D gene ambiguous. Germline CDR1 and CDR2: LNHDA and SQIVND (reference sequence). This CDR3 is 15 amino acids long. V lost 2 bases to trimming and J lost 3 bases, with 14 bases between them. In DNA, the CDR3 is TGTGCCAGTAGTATAAGTATAGGAGAGCTCTACGAGCAGTACTTC. Amino acid sequence: CASSISIGELYEQYF.

The chain carries TRBV28 and TRBJ1-6; no definite D call. V was cut by 3 bases and J by 7 bases, with 7 bases left in between. The CDR3 is 13 residues long. The germline V gene has CDR1 MDHEN and CDR2 SYDVKM. CDR3 DNA: TGTGCCAGCAGTTTCCAAGCGAATTCACCCCTCCACTTT. This translates into CASSFQANSPLHF.

V and J are TRBV6-5 and TRBJ1-1; D possibly corresponds to TRBD1 (5 bases). V gave up 4 bases and J gave up 1 base, with 7 bases separating them. The germline gives CDR1 MNHEY, CDR2 SVGAGI. The CDR3 totals 13 residues. This chain's CDR3 is CASSFQGNTEAFF. The DNA of the CDR3 is TGTGCCAGCAGTTTTCAGGGGAACACTGAAGCTTTCTTT.

The chain carries TRBV3-1 (or the pseudogene TRBV3-2) and TRBJ1-1; 7 nucleotides line up with TRBD1. V was clipped by 0 bases and J by 5 bases; unmatched bases: 6. This CDR3 has 15 residues. Germline V gene sequence: CDR1 LGHDT, CDR2 YNNKEL (reference sequence). DNA of the CDR3: TGTGCCAGCAGCCAAGACCCACAGGGGCCGACTGAAGCTTTCTTT. This translates into CASSQDPQGPTEAFF.

The CDR3 DNA reads TGTGCCATCAGTGATTATCGGCTAGCGGACAATGAGCAGTTCTTC. It codes for CAISDYRLADNEQFF. The chain carries TRBV10-3 and TRBJ2-1; 7 bases match TRBD2. V shed 3 bases, J shed 5 bases, and the junction held 7 bases outside the gene matches. CDR1 and CDR2 from the germline V gene are ENHRY and SYGVKD. This CDR3 spans 15 amino acids.

Points on this clone: The same CDR3 is also encoded by other DNA sequences in this sample. The chain couples TRBV6-4 to TRBJ2-1, with 12 bases that match TRBD2. The CDR3 covers 14 residues. V shed 2 bases, J shed 7 bases, and the junction held 0 bases outside the gene matches. The germline gives CDR1 MRHNA, CDR2 SNTAGT. The CDR3 loop is CASSDGTSGNEQFF. For the CDR3, the DNA is TGTGCCAGCAGTGACGGGACTAGCGGGAATGAGCAGTTCTTC.

The chain's CDR3 is CASSARTGGTGELFF. CDR3 in DNA: TGCGCCAGCAGCGCGCGGACAGGGGGCACCGGGGAGCTGTTTTTT. The chain employs TRBV4-1 and TRBJ2-2, with 10 bases lining up with TRBD1. The germline CDR1 and CDR2 sequences are MGHRA and YSYEKL. The CDR3 is 15 residues long. V was clipped by 5 bases and J by 4 bases; unmatched bases: 4.

This chain links TRBV30 with TRBJ1-4; 12 nucleotides match TRBD1. Trimming cost V 8 bases and J 3 bases; bases outside gene matches: 4. This CDR3 spans 14 amino acids. Germline CDR1 is GTSNPN and CDR2 is SVGIG (reference sequence). Written as DNA, the CDR3 is TGTGCCGCCGGGACAGGGGGCCCTAATGAAAAACTGTTTTTT. This encodes CAAGTGGPNEKLFF.

J is TRBJ2-3 and V is TRBV5-1; D is possibly TRBD2 (6 bases). V shed 8 bases and J shed 4 bases, with 20 bases lying between them. CDR3 length: 15 residues. The germline V gene encodes CDR1 SGHRS and CDR2 YFSETQ. The CDR3 loop is CASIGGLAGADTQYF. In nucleotides, the CDR3 is TGCGCCAGTATTGGAGGGCTAGCCGGCGCAGATACGCAGTATTTT.

V gene TRBV28 combines with J gene TRBJ2-2, with a possible D match to TRBD2 (6 bases). This CDR3 is 15 amino acids long. Per the germline V gene, CDR1 is MDHEN and CDR2 is SYDVKM. Trimming shortened V by 7 bases and J by 1 base, and 13 bases separated the two germline ends. The CDR3 sequence is CASTLVSGNTGELFF. In DNA form, the CDR3 reads TGTGCCAGCACCCTAGTTAGCGGGAACACCGGGGAGCTGTTTTTT.

This sequence joins TRBV5-5 and TRBJ1-1; D might be TRBD1 (6 bases). The V gene's germline CDR1 is SGHKS and CDR2 YYEKEE (reference sequence). This CDR3 is 13 amino acids long. Trimming shortened V by 2 bases and J by 9 bases, and 14 bases separated the two germline ends. The CDR3: CASSLLQGSQAFF. Written as DNA, the CDR3 is TGTGCCAGCAGCTTACTACAGGGATCCCAAGCTTTCTTT.